Listed below are T cell receptor beta chains from one sample, sequenced in a study of T cell repertoires in cytomegalovirus infection. From the reads, TCRdb called clonotypes with MiXCR, one entry per CDR3 protein. The repertoire holds over 250,000 distinct CDR3 sequences, about 26% seen once, with 11% to 15% in the top ten. Sample: PBMCs. These receptors were obtained from a human donor in good health (CMV status not recorded). Some clones in this sample may be carry-over from other donors' samples. CDR3s include the opening cysteine and the closing phenylalanine or tryptophan. Each record gives: CDR3 length, V gene, clone size, D gene, J gene, CDR3 protein, CDR3 DNA. D genes are given only for firm matches. Some rows mark clone size as missing; the rest say once, few, many or name a class of expanded clone.

len: 12; v_gene: TRBV6-1; abundance: NA; d_gene: NA; j_gene: TRBJ2-3; CDR3aa: CASSERNVRQYF; CDR3nt: TGTGCCAGCAGTGAACGTAATGTTCGGCAGTATTTT
len: 19; v_gene: TRBV29-1; abundance: few; d_gene: TRBD2; j_gene: TRBJ2-3; CDR3aa: CSVEEELAGASDLTDTQYF; CDR3nt: TGCAGCGTTGAAGAAGAACTAGCGGGGGCCTCCGACCTCACAGATACGCAGTATTTT
len: 16; v_gene: TRBV19; abundance: many; d_gene: TRBD1; j_gene: TRBJ1-1; CDR3aa: CASSQTGVGKNTEAFF; CDR3nt: TGTGCCAGTAGTCAGACAGGGGTAGGCAAGAACACTGAAGCTTTCTTT
len: 16; v_gene: TRBV19; abundance: many; d_gene: TRBD1; j_gene: TRBJ2-1; CDR3aa: CASRLKSGTGRDEQFF; CDR3nt: TGTGCCAGTAGACTAAAATCCGGGACAGGACGCGATGAGCAGTTCTTC
len: 18; v_gene: TRBV7-2; abundance: NA; d_gene: TRBD1; j_gene: TRBJ2-6; CDR3aa: CASSPGTGGEFGANVLTF; CDR3nt: TGTGCCAGCAGCCCGGGGACAGGGGGGGAGTTTGGGGCCAACGTCCTGACTTTC
len: 16; v_gene: TRBV12-3/TRBV12-4; abundance: NA; d_gene: NA; j_gene: TRBJ2-2; CDR3aa: CASSPRLAGHTGELFF; CDR3nt: TGTGCCAGCAGTCCCCGGTTGGCAGGGCACACCGGGGAGCTGTTTTTT
len: 14; v_gene: TRBV6-8; abundance: NA; d_gene: NA; j_gene: TRBJ1-1; CDR3aa: CASSYWQLGTEAFF; CDR3nt: TGTGCCAGCAGTTATTGGCAATTGGGCACTGAAGCTTTCTTT
len: 14; v_gene: TRBV6-1; abundance: NA; d_gene: NA; j_gene: TRBJ2-2; CDR3aa: CASDLGRGPSFRFF; CDR3nt: TGTGCCAGCGACCTGGGCAGGGGTCCTTCCTTTCGGTTTTTT
len: 15; v_gene: TRBV28; abundance: NA; d_gene: NA; j_gene: TRBJ1-1; CDR3aa: CASSYGTANRRKAFF; CDR3nt: TGTGCCAGCAGCTATGGGACGGCGAACAGAAGAAAAGCTTTCTTT
len: 16; v_gene: TRBV28; abundance: few; d_gene: TRBD2; j_gene: TRBJ2-5; CDR3aa: CASSSPEGLGPETQYF; CDR3nt: TGTGCCAGCAGTTCCCCGGAGGGACTAGGCCCCGAGACCCAGTACTTC
len: 15; v_gene: TRBV12-3/TRBV12-4; abundance: few; d_gene: NA; j_gene: TRBJ1-5; CDR3aa: CASGLTGVSNQPQHF; CDR3nt: TGTGCCAGCGGCTTGACAGGAGTCAGCAATCAGCCCCAGCATTTT
len: 21; v_gene: TRBV3-1; abundance: NA; d_gene: TRBD2; j_gene: TRBJ2-1; CDR3aa: CASSHPRLAGGQLRSYNEQFF; CDR3nt: TGTGCCAGCAGCCATCCTCGACTAGCGGGAGGGCAGCTCCGCTCCTACAATGAGCAGTTCTTC
len: 12; v_gene: TRBV6-1; abundance: few; d_gene: TRBD1; j_gene: TRBJ1-5; CDR3aa: CASRQGKEPQHF; CDR3nt: TGTGCCAGCCGACAGGGGAAGGAGCCCCAGCATTTT
len: 14; v_gene: TRBV24-1; abundance: NA; d_gene: NA; j_gene: TRBJ2-4; CDR3aa: CATSDPRTGNIQYF; CDR3nt: TGTGCCACCAGTGACCCTCGGACTGGAAACATTCAGTACTTC
len: 16; v_gene: TRBV20-1; abundance: NA; d_gene: TRBD2; j_gene: TRBJ2-7; CDR3aa: CSARGELAGTTYEQYF; CDR3nt: TGCAGTGCTAGAGGTGAACTAGCGGGGACAACCTACGAGCAGTACTTC
len: 13; v_gene: TRBV28; abundance: many; d_gene: NA; j_gene: TRBJ2-2; CDR3aa: CASRLVRTGELFF; CDR3nt: TGTGCCAGTCGACTAGTGCGGACCGGGGAGCTGTTTTTT
len: 14; v_gene: TRBV7-9; abundance: few; d_gene: TRBD1; j_gene: TRBJ1-1; CDR3aa: CASGLEGASTEAFF; CDR3nt: TGTGCCAGCGGCCTGGAGGGGGCGAGCACTGAAGCTTTCTTT
len: 13; v_gene: TRBV7-2; abundance: many; d_gene: NA; j_gene: TRBJ1-1; CDR3aa: CASSLLRNTEAFF; CDR3nt: TGTGCCAGCAGCCTCCTTAGGAACACTGAAGCTTTCTTT
len: 15; v_gene: TRBV7-9; abundance: many; d_gene: NA; j_gene: TRBJ1-1; CDR3aa: CASTPRGFGHTEAFF; CDR3nt: TGTGCCAGCACCCCACGAGGGTTTGGTCACACTGAAGCTTTCTTT
len: 14; v_gene: TRBV7-2; abundance: NA; d_gene: TRBD1; j_gene: TRBJ1-6; CDR3aa: CASSLSTGDSPLHF; CDR3nt: TGTGCCAGCAGCTTATCCACAGGGGATTCACCCCTCCACTTT
len: 16; v_gene: TRBV29-1; abundance: many; d_gene: NA; j_gene: TRBJ2-1; CDR3aa: CSVEGSRLATYNEQFF; CDR3nt: TGCAGCGTTGAAGGATCGCGGCTAGCGACCTACAATGAGCAGTTCTTC
len: 16; v_gene: TRBV7-9; abundance: few; d_gene: TRBD1; j_gene: TRBJ1-6; CDR3aa: CASSFFQTGGNSPLHF; CDR3nt: TGTGCCAGCAGCTTTTTCCAGACAGGGGGTAATTCACCCCTCCACTTT
len: 16; v_gene: TRBV5-6; abundance: many; d_gene: TRBD2; j_gene: TRBJ2-1; CDR3aa: CASSLRLAGVLSEQFF; CDR3nt: TGTGCCAGCAGCTTGAGGCTAGCGGGAGTGTTGAGTGAGCAGTTCTTC
len: 13; v_gene: TRBV18; abundance: many; d_gene: NA; j_gene: TRBJ1-1; CDR3aa: CASSPRQDTEAFF; CDR3nt: TGTGCCAGCTCACCACGGCAGGACACTGAAGCTTTCTTT
len: 16; v_gene: TRBV12-3/TRBV12-4; abundance: many; d_gene: TRBD2; j_gene: TRBJ2-5; CDR3aa: CASSPLAGGPGETQYF; CDR3nt: TGTGCCAGCAGCCCACTAGCGGGGGGGCCTGGAGAGACCCAGTACTTC
len: 16; v_gene: TRBV5-6; abundance: few; d_gene: TRBD1; j_gene: TRBJ1-2; CDR3aa: CASGAGTARRGYGYTF; CDR3nt: TGTGCCAGCGGCGCCGGGACAGCTCGACGAGGCTATGGCTACACCTTC
len: 13; v_gene: TRBV5-6; abundance: NA; d_gene: NA; j_gene: TRBJ1-6; CDR3aa: CASSLGRVSPLHF; CDR3nt: TGTGCCAGCAGCTTGGGTCGAGTCTCACCCCTCCACTTT
len: 15; v_gene: TRBV7-2; abundance: NA; d_gene: NA; j_gene: TRBJ1-6; CDR3aa: CASSLVTGGNSPLHF; CDR3nt: TGTGCCAGCAGCTTAGTTACCGGTGGTAATTCACCCCTCCACTTT
len: 17; v_gene: TRBV7-2; abundance: many; d_gene: NA; j_gene: TRBJ1-6; CDR3aa: CASSLRAGTRDNSPLHF; CDR3nt: TGTGCCAGCAGCCTTCGAGCCGGGACAAGGGATAATTCACCCCTCCACTTT
len: 16; v_gene: TRBV7-2; abundance: NA; d_gene: TRBD1; j_gene: TRBJ1-3; CDR3aa: CASTGQGLSSGNTKYF; CDR3nt: TGTGCCAGCACCGGACAGGGCCTTTCCTCTGGAAACACCAAATATTTT
len: 15; v_gene: TRBV7-2; abundance: many; d_gene: NA; j_gene: TRBJ1-4; CDR3aa: CASSSQSATNEKLFF; CDR3nt: TGTGCCAGCAGCTCCCAAAGTGCAACTAATGAAAAACTGTTTTTT
len: 19; v_gene: TRBV20-1; abundance: NA; d_gene: TRBD1; j_gene: TRBJ2-7; CDR3aa: CSAPDRGLLAGPSFYEQYF; CDR3nt: TGCAGTGCTCCAGACAGGGGGCTTTTAGCGGGGCCAAGCTTCTACGAGCAGTACTTC
len: 13; v_gene: TRBV7-2; abundance: many; d_gene: NA; j_gene: TRBJ2-7; CDR3aa: CASSLEISSGQYF; CDR3nt: TGTGCCAGCAGCTTAGAGATCTCCAGCGGGCAGTACTTC
len: 15; v_gene: TRBV7-2; abundance: few; d_gene: NA; j_gene: TRBJ2-7; CDR3aa: CASSLTRTPYYEQYF; CDR3nt: TGTGCCAGCAGCCTCACCAGGACACCCTACTACGAGCAGTACTTC
len: 14; v_gene: TRBV7-2; abundance: NA; d_gene: TRBD2; j_gene: TRBJ2-5; CDR3aa: CASSSSGREETQYF; CDR3nt: TGTGCCAGCAGTTCGAGCGGGAGGGAAGAGACCCAGTACTTC
len: 19; v_gene: TRBV20-1; abundance: NA; d_gene: TRBD2; j_gene: TRBJ2-7; CDR3aa: CSATPMAQGLAGSSYEQYF; CDR3nt: TGCAGTGCCACACCCATGGCCCAGGGACTAGCGGGATCCTCCTACGAGCAGTACTTC
len: 15; v_gene: TRBV6-2/TRBV6-3; abundance: NA; d_gene: TRBD2; j_gene: TRBJ2-1; CDR3aa: CATSQSGTLDNEQFF; CDR3nt: TGTGCCACCTCCCAGAGCGGGACCCTCGACAATGAGCAGTTCTTC
len: 16; v_gene: TRBV11-2; abundance: many; d_gene: NA; j_gene: TRBJ2-1; CDR3aa: CASSPRARGAIYEQFF; CDR3nt: TGTGCCAGCAGCCCGAGAGCCCGGGGGGCCATATATGAGCAGTTCTTC
len: 13; v_gene: TRBV28; abundance: NA; d_gene: NA; j_gene: TRBJ2-3; CDR3aa: CASSSHPPSAQYF; CDR3nt: TGTGCCAGCAGTTCCCATCCCCCTAGCGCGCAGTATTTT
len: 15; v_gene: TRBV12-3/TRBV12-4; abundance: NA; d_gene: NA; j_gene: TRBJ2-1; CDR3aa: CASSFSGRKGNEQFF; CDR3nt: TGTGCCAGCAGTTTTTCAGGCAGAAAGGGCAATGAGCAGTTCTTC
len: 12; v_gene: TRBV5-4; abundance: many; d_gene: NA; j_gene: TRBJ2-1; CDR3aa: CASSFVENEQFF; CDR3nt: TGTGCCAGCAGCTTTGTGGAAAATGAGCAGTTCTTC
len: 14; v_gene: TRBV7-9; abundance: NA; d_gene: NA; j_gene: TRBJ2-7; CDR3aa: CASSSSPGSHEQYF; CDR3nt: TGTGCCAGCAGCTCATCCCCAGGGTCCCACGAGCAGTACTTC
len: 14; v_gene: TRBV28; abundance: NA; d_gene: NA; j_gene: TRBJ1-4; CDR3aa: CASRTGSPNEKLFF; CDR3nt: TGTGCCAGCAGGACCGGGTCTCCTAATGAAAAACTGTTTTTT
len: 16; v_gene: TRBV7-2; abundance: many; d_gene: TRBD2; j_gene: TRBJ2-7; CDR3aa: CASSPGLAASSYEQYF; CDR3nt: TGTGCCAGCAGCCCGGGACTAGCGGCCAGCTCCTACGAGCAGTACTTC
len: 17; v_gene: TRBV25-1; abundance: few; d_gene: NA; j_gene: TRBJ2-4; CDR3aa: CASSESRVGTMQNIQYF; CDR3nt: TGTGCCAGCAGTGAATCAAGGGTAGGGACCATGCAAAACATTCAGTACTTC
len: 17; v_gene: TRBV18; abundance: NA; d_gene: NA; j_gene: TRBJ1-5; CDR3aa: CASSPLGPGTGNQPQHF; CDR3nt: TGTGCCAGCTCACCACTTGGGCCCGGAACCGGCAATCAGCCCCAGCATTTT
len: 16; v_gene: TRBV7-2; abundance: many; d_gene: NA; j_gene: TRBJ2-3; CDR3aa: CASSSGLHGGRDTQYF; CDR3nt: TGTGCCAGCAGCTCGGGACTCCACGGAGGGAGAGATACGCAGTATTTT
len: 16; v_gene: TRBV7-6; abundance: many; d_gene: NA; j_gene: TRBJ1-3; CDR3aa: CASSFRLGDPGNTIYF; CDR3nt: TGTGCCAGCAGCTTTCGGCTTGGGGACCCTGGAAACACCATATATTTT
len: 16; v_gene: TRBV18; abundance: NA; d_gene: TRBD2; j_gene: TRBJ2-7; CDR3aa: CASSHLSSGSSYEQYF; CDR3nt: TGTGCCAGCTCGCACCTATCTAGCGGGAGCTCCTACGAGCAGTACTTC
len: 15; v_gene: TRBV6-1; abundance: NA; d_gene: TRBD1; j_gene: TRBJ1-1; CDR3aa: CASSASSQGDTEAFF; CDR3nt: TGTGCCAGCAGTGCCAGTTCGCAGGGGGATACTGAAGCTTTCTTT
len: 17; v_gene: TRBV28; abundance: NA; d_gene: NA; j_gene: TRBJ1-3; CDR3aa: CASSIRGGGGEGNTIYF; CDR3nt: TGTGCCAGCAGTATCCGGGGGGGGGGGGGCGAAGGAAACACCATATATTTT
len: 14; v_gene: TRBV11-2; abundance: few; d_gene: TRBD1; j_gene: TRBJ2-7; CDR3aa: CASSRGTGGYEQYF; CDR3nt: TGTGCCAGCAGCCGTGGGACAGGGGGATACGAGCAGTACTTC
len: 13; v_gene: TRBV7-2; abundance: NA; d_gene: TRBD1; j_gene: TRBJ2-7; CDR3aa: CASSPGQGHEQYF; CDR3nt: TGTGCCAGCAGCCCCGGACAGGGGCACGAGCAGTACTTC
len: 16; v_gene: TRBV7-2; abundance: many; d_gene: TRBD2; j_gene: TRBJ2-3; CDR3aa: CASSLAPTGGLDTQYF; CDR3nt: TGTGCCAGCAGCTTAGCGCCGACGGGAGGGTTAGATACGCAGTATTTT
len: 15; v_gene: TRBV4-1; abundance: many; d_gene: TRBD1; j_gene: TRBJ2-3; CDR3aa: CASSQDRGRTDTQYF; CDR3nt: TGCGCCAGCAGCCAGGACAGGGGGAGGACAGATACGCAGTATTTT